This is a list of T cell receptor beta chains from one sample in a study of T-cell memory formation after mild COVID-19. TCRdb reprocessed the 5' RACE reads with MiXCR, giving one entry per CDR3 protein. The table records fewer than 600,000 distinct CDR3 sequences, less than 25% of them present only once. What was sequenced was PBMCs or a T cell subset sorted from them (not recorded which). The receptors come from an adult woman who had mild COVID-19 (a few samples of this study predate the infection). Cell type and time point are not known. Both conserved end residues are trimmed from each CDR3.

v_gene | len | CDR3aa
TRBV7-2 | 12 | ASREIAGVDTQY
TRBV5-1 | 10 | ASSLYRDEQF
TRBV6-6 | 16 | ASSYSGSGVVLTYEQY
TRBV20-1 | 12 | SAEPGDGSYEQY
TRBV5-6 | 12 | ASSWWGENTEAF
TRBV15 | 13 | ATSRTRGVDEKLF
TRBV10-3 | 13 | AISPGLAGEETQY
TRBV5-1 | 11 | ASSPGRDSPLH
TRBV7-9 | 14 | ASSLSLAGIDNEQF
TRBV19 | 13 | ASSPRDLDYYEQY
TRBV5-6 | 15 | ASSPRGSGATRNEQF
TRBV21-1 | 14 | ASSKEDPTATDTQY
TRBV2 | 12 | ASSEWTVDYGYT
TRBV18 | 11 | ASLRGMNTEAF
TRBV27 | 11 | ASSLDPILEQY
TRBV25-1 | 15 | ASSESQGQPSNQPQH
TRBV10-3 | 10 | AISESGDEQF
TRBV14 | 17 | ASSQDPPFGTGGSDTQY
TRBV5-5 | 14 | ASSARLGGNYNEQF
TRBV20-1 | 12 | SPDWEGSTDTQY
TRBV25-1 | 12 | ASSEWAGSGEQY
TRBV7-9 | 14 | ASSSRQVGYTDTQY
TRBV19 | 12 | ASSSAGASYEQY
TRBV3-1 | 10 | ASSRGGVEQY
TRBV10-2 | 13 | ASSKRHDGSNEQF
TRBV5-1 | 14 | ASSSSGLISTDTQY
TRBV12-3/TRBV12-4 | 11 | ASSWVVADTQY
TRBV18 | 13 | ASSLWTGNTGELF
TRBV2 | 12 | AATSGDSYNEQF
TRBV5-1 | 16 | ASSPWTLAGGHYNEQF
TRBV3-1 | 12 | ASSQGSGGETQY
TRBV4-1 | 9 | ASSHGSEQY